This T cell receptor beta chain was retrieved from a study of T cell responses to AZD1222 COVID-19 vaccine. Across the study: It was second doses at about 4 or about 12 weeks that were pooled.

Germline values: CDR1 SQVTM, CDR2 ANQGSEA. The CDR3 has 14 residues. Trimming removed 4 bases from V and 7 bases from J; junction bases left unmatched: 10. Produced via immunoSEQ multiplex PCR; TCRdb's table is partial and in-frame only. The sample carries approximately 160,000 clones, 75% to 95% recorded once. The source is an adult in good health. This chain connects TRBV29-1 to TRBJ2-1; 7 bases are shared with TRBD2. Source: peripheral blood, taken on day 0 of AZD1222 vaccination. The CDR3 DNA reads TGCAGCGTTGTTCTTTGGTCTAGCGGTAATGAGCAGTTCTTC. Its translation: CSVVLWSSGNEQFF.